A single sample gave rise to the 5 T cell receptor beta chains below, sequenced in a study of regulatory T cells in long-lasting Graves disease. Arm-PCR of CDR3 regions with iRepertoire HTBI primers generated TCR beta libraries. TCRdb called the multiplex PCR reads again in MiXCR, with one record for every CDR3 protein. The data contain 200,000 to 250,000 distinct CDR3 sequences, approximately 18% of them singletons. Time point indicated: newly diagnosed GD, antithyroid drugs for less than 3 months. RNA extracted from PBMCs served as the sequencing template. The sample was also linked to a second study, of T cells in Graves' hyperthyroidism and ophthalmopathy.

The sample was peripheral blood mononuclear cells (PBMCs), taken at new diagnosis, from a patient treated with antithyroid drugs. These receptors came from a woman in her 30s with Graves disease.

This clonotype was counted many times. A read error may account for a junction end that differs from germline. The rearrangement joins TRBV7-9 to TRBJ2-1; D ambiguous. Germline V gene lookup returns CDR1 SEHNR and CDR2 FQNEAQ (reference sequence). This CDR3 has 12 amino acids. CDR3 residues: CASSFGPSGPVF. The CDR3 region has the DNA TGTGCCAGCAGCTTTGGGCCCTCTGGACCGGTCTTC.

This clonotype has just a few counts. V usage is TRBV5-4 and J usage is TRBJ1-5; a weak D match, TRBD1 (6 bases). V lost 3 bases and J 8 bases, leaving 9 bases between the germline ends. The CDR3 runs 12 residues. CDR1 is SGHNT, CDR2 YYREEE, per germline (reference sequence). Here the CDR3 reads CASSSRGEPQHF. CDR3 sequence (DNA): TGTGCCAGCAGCTCGAGGGGGGAGCCCCAGCATTTT.

Of note for this clonotype: A far larger clone is only one base removed, so a read error is likely. The chain has TRBV9 and TRBJ1-1, with TRBD1 matching 7 bases. CDR1 and CDR2 (germline): SGDLS, YYNGEE. This CDR3 comprises 19 residues. V trimming: 4 bases; J trimming: 0 bases; junction bases outside the gene matches: 18. In DNA form, the CDR3 reads TGTGCCAGCAGCACCTACCATTACAGGGGTGGCGAGTTGAACACTGAAGCTTTCTTT. Amino acid sequence: CASSTYHYRGGELNTEAFF.

This clonotype was counted many times. V usage is TRBV12-3 or TRBV12-4 and J usage is TRBJ1-2, with a weak D call TRBD1 (5 bases). The CDR3 runs 14 residues. V lost 6 bases to trimming and J lost 8 bases, with 19 bases between them. The CDR3 loop reads CASSLGGTEGGYTF. The DNA of the CDR3 is TGTGCCAGCAGCTTGGGAGGGACGGAAGGCGGCTACACCTTC.

This clonotype was recorded many times. The V call is TRBV7-8, the J call TRBJ1-3; D is possibly TRBD1 (5 bases). Germline lookup yields CDR1 SGHVS and CDR2 FQNEAQ. Trimming cost V 6 bases and J 3 bases, with 15 bases left between them. CDR3 length equals 15 residues. The CDR3 DNA reads as TGTGCCAGCAGTCGATCCGGGACCTATGGAAACACCATATATTTT. The encoded protein is CASSRSGTYGNTIYF.